This T cell receptor beta chain originates from a study of vaccination and CD4 T cells after COVID-19. Study in general: Diagnosis preceded the drawing of post-COVID samples by a median roughly 96 days (range 35 to 161).

This clonotype appeared a single time. The antigen remains undetermined. Sequenced with the Oncomine TCR Beta short-read assay was DNA taken from cultured CD4+ T cells. One entry per CDR3 protein results from TCRdb running MiXCR on the PCR reads. The sample gives approximately 15,000 distinct CDR3 sequences, 25% to 35% of which show up once; approximately 22% is in the top ten. Treatment denoted: approximately 9-day PBMC culture with coronavirus spike peptide pools or control peptides (ViraFEST assay). Study observations and caveats: Data came from relatively few convalescent patients and lacked early post-infection timepoints.

Germline CDR1 MNHEY, CDR2 SMNVEV (reference sequence). The CDR3 spans 15 residues. The V end lost 3 bases, the J end lost 6 bases, and 14 bases lay between the germline ends. The sample comprised cultured CD4+ T cells from blood. This clonotype was sampled from a human donor with COVID-19. The chain combines TRBV27 with TRBJ2-2; D unclear. The CDR3 DNA follows: TGTGCCAGCAGTTTCATCCCGGGTTATGCCGGGGAGCTGTTTTTT. Encoded protein: CASSFIPGYAGELFF.